This T cell receptor beta chain was recovered during a study of shared clonotypes between healthy human individuals. The study, taken as a whole, reports: Generally, estimated richness proved larger in naive subsets than it did in memory subsets. Rarefaction exposed incomplete sorted-subset sequencing despite large depth. Relative to clonotypes present in all four donors, those not shared had lower generation probabilities. A small donor pool kept down the genetic and exposure-history diversity that was represented.

Sequenced by immunoSEQ multiplex PCR; TCRdb stores in-frame clones only, minus some. The table shows over a million clones, with roughly 70% occurring only once. This clone is a singleton in its sample. Its specificity is not known. V trimming: 6 bases; J trimming: 0 bases; junction bases outside the gene matches: 8. This CDR3 is built from 17 residues. Germline values: CDR1 ENHRY, CDR2 SYGVKD. J is TRBJ2-6 and V is TRBV10-3, with TRBD1 matching 7 bases. The sample comprised memory CD4+ T cells sorted from blood. Subset noted: CD45RA-negative fraction. The clonotype originates from a young man in good health. The CDR3, as DNA: TGTGCCATCAGCCGGGACAGCGCAAGCTCTGGGGCCAACGTCCTGACTTTC. As protein: CAISRDSASSGANVLTF.